This T cell receptor beta chain was obtained from a study of blood T cell repertoires in COVID-19. Per the authors' pipeline: Estimated nucleated cell counts came from reference gene primer amplification. The data were produced by immunoSEQ multiplex PCR, yet TCRdb's version contains in-frame clones alone and is incomplete. V, J and clone size were drawn from that table, and D and trimming were deduced from the DNA. The data hold around 85,000 clones, with around nine tenths observed a single time. Participant-reported clinical history was the basis for cohort assignment. Trimming took 0 bases from V and 11 from J, leaving 12 bases between them. CDR1 is SGDLS, CDR2 YYNGEE, per germline. The CDR3 consists of 13 residues.

This clonotype originated in a woman aged 45-65 years with acute COVID-19. This chain links TRBV9 with TRBJ2-1; the D gene is possibly TRBD2 (6 bases). The sequenced sample was PBMCs or T cells enriched from blood (not recorded which). Here the CDR3 reads CASSVEEGTQQFF. The CDR3 nucleotides are TGTGCCAGCAGCGTAGAGGAGGGGACCCAGCAGTTCTTC.